The 21 T cell receptor beta chains below come from one sample, sequenced in a study of CD4 T cells in relation to SARS-CoV-2 and coronaviruses. Before the COVID-19 pandemic, during about 2011-2019, CD4+ T cells were taken from unexposed donors. After more than eight days of culture, CD4+ T cells were isolated. Profiling relied on immunoSEQ multiplex PCR, and the TCRdb table lists in-frame clones only, not all of them. The sample shows roughly 18,000 clones, about 68% of them seen only once. Their antigens are not known. The sequenced material came from CD4+ T cells from PBMCs, cultured in vitro. The receptor set was obtained from a human donor in good health.

This clone was seen more than once but under ten times. The V and J genes are TRBV4-2 and TRBJ2-7, with 10 bases lining up with TRBD2. V was pared by 3 bases and J by 1 base, with 6 bases of the junction left unmatched. The germline V gene has CDR1 LGHNA and CDR2 YNFKEQ. The CDR3 runs to 16 residues. CDR3 nucleotide sequence: TGTGCCAGCAGCCAGGCTAGCGGGAGCGAATCCTACGAGCAGTACTTC. It codes for CASSQASGSESYEQYF.

The genes are TRBV20-1 and TRBJ2-4; D unresolved. The CDR3 is made up of 10 amino acids. V shed 6 bases and J shed 4 bases, with 4 bases lying between them. From germline, CDR1 is DFQATT and CDR2 SNEGSKA (reference sequence). The CDR3 sequence is CSALKNIQYF. As DNA, the CDR3 is TGCAGTGCCTTGAAAAACATTCAGTACTTC.

The chain combines TRBV7-9 with TRBJ2-7; 11 bases align to TRBD2. The CDR3 spans 15 residues. CDR1 SEHNR and CDR2 FQNEAQ come from the germline V gene (reference sequence). V shed 2 bases, J shed 5 bases, and the junction held 5 bases outside the gene matches. CDR3 bases: TGTGCCAGCAGCTTAACTAGCGGGAGTCTCCACGAGCAGTACTTC. Protein sequence: CASSLTSGSLHEQYF. Combining the CDR3 with reference TRBV7-9 and TRBJ2-7 gives the whole variable domain DTGVSQNPRHKITKRGQNVTFRCDPISEHNRLYWYRQTLGQGPEFLTYFQNEAQLEKSRLLSDRFSAERPKGSFSTLEIQRTEQGDSAMYLCASSLTSGSLHEQYFGPGTRLTVT.

This clone has a handful of counts. This chain joins TRBV30 and TRBJ1-6; tentative D call: TRBD1 (5 bases). CDR1 and CDR2 from the germline V gene are GTSNPN and SVGIG (reference sequence). This CDR3 has 15 residues. V shed 0 bases and J shed 8 bases, with 14 bases lying between them. As DNA, the CDR3 is TGTGCCTGGAGTGTCACCCAGGGAAGGGATTCACCCCTCCACTTT. Protein product: CAWSVTQGRDSPLHF.

The CDR3, as DNA: TGTGCCAGCTCACCAGTTGTGGGAACGAACACCGGGGAGCTGTTTTTT. Its translation: CASSPVVGTNTGELFF. The chain is built from TRBV18 and TRBJ2-2; D is undetermined. This CDR3 contains 16 residues. Per germline, CDR1 KGHSH and CDR2 LQKENI. The ends were cut back, 2 bases at V and 0 bases at J, with 10 bases in the middle.

V usage is TRBV27 and J usage is TRBJ2-5; no clear D gene. Germline values: CDR1 MNHEY, CDR2 SMNVEV (reference sequence). Trimming cost V 4 bases and J 3 bases, with 12 bases left between them. The length of the CDR3 is 14 residues. The CDR3 protein is CASSSWTEKETQYF. The DNA for the CDR3 is TGTGCCAGCAGTTCCTGGACGGAGAAAGAGACCCAGTACTTC.

This clone has just one count. V and J are TRBV6-1 and TRBJ2-1; D gene unclear. Looked up from germline, CDR1 is MNHNS and CDR2 is SASEGT. Trimming removed 1 base from V and 15 bases from J, with 13 bases in between. The CDR3 extends over 12 amino acids. The CDR3 sequence is CASSEGRFWGFF. The CDR3 bases are TGTGCCAGCAGTGAAGGTCGTTTTTGGGGGTTCTTC.

The chain joins TRBV21-1 to TRBJ2-5; no DNA check was done on the table's D call, TRBD1. TRBV21-1 is a pseudogene segment. CDR3 size: 16 residues. CDR3 sequence reads: CASSLGAQGAQETQYF. As DNA, the CDR3 is TGTGCCAGCAGCTTAGGGGCACAGGGGGCTCAAGAGACCCAGTACTTC.

The rearrangement uses TRBV5-1 and TRBJ1-1, with a weak D call TRBD1 (5 bases). Trimming removed 1 base at V and 1 base at J, with 8 bases between. This CDR3 has 14 amino acids. The V gene's germline CDR1 is SGHRS and CDR2 YFSETQ. Written as DNA, the CDR3 is TGCGCCAGCAGCTTGACAGGTCCGAACACTGAAGCTTTCTTT. It encodes CASSLTGPNTEAFF.

This clone was seen a single time. This chain uses TRBV2 with TRBJ1-6; 9 nucleotides match TRBD1. The junction had 12 bases not matched to a gene; V was cut back by 6 bases and J by 9 bases. CDR1 and CDR2 (germline): SNHLY, FYNNEI. The CDR3 spans 16 residues. CDR3 nucleotide sequence: TGTGCCAGCAGACCCACCGGACAGGGGTCTGTTTCACCCCTCCACTTT. Amino acids: CASRPTGQGSVSPLHF.

This clone was observed a handful of times. In nucleotides, the CDR3 is TGCGCCAGCAGCTTGGTCGGGGGTTCAGTGTATAATTCACCCCTCCACTTT. It yields the protein CASSLVGGSVYNSPLHF. This chain links TRBV5-1 with TRBJ1-6; D is possibly TRBD1 (5 bases). CDR3 length equals 17 residues. The germline V gene has CDR1 SGHRS and CDR2 YFSETQ. Trimming left V 0 bases short and J 4 bases short, with 14 bases between.

The J gene is TRBJ2-1, the V gene TRBV11-3, with D perhaps matching TRBD2 (5 bases). V lost 6 bases and J 7 bases, leaving 10 bases between the germline ends. Germline assignment: CDR1 SGHNT and CDR2 YENEEA. The length of the CDR3 is 12 residues. CDR3 region: CASSQTGNEQFF. CDR3 nucleotide sequence: TGTGCCAGCAGTCAAACGGGGAATGAGCAGTTCTTC.

This clone was recorded only once. The chain has TRBV4-2 and TRBJ2-7; D possibly corresponds to TRBD2 (6 bases). The CDR3 consists of 14 residues. With 2 bases removed from V and 5 bases from J, the gap between germline ends came to 13 bases. Germline V gene sequence: CDR1 LGHNA, CDR2 YNFKEQ. CDR3 residues: CASSQSVGGDEQYF. The CDR3 coding sequence is TGTGCCAGCAGCCAATCCGTCGGGGGAGACGAGCAGTACTTC.

This rearrangement joins TRBV9 to TRBJ2-1; 8 bases align to TRBD2. J was trimmed by 2 bases and V by 0 bases; bases with no gene match: 4. The CDR3 has 16 residues. Germline CDR1 and CDR2: SGDLS and YYNGEE. CDR3 nucleotide sequence: TGTGCCAGCAGCGTAGGGGGTAGCGGGGCCTACAATGAGCAGTTCTTC. This sequence encodes CASSVGGSGAYNEQFF.

The chain couples TRBV24-1 to TRBJ1-5; D is ambiguous. The CDR3 contains 15 residues. Germline loops: CDR1 KGHDR, CDR2 SFDVKD. Deletions cut 4 bases from V and 3 bases from J, with 12 bases between. CDR3 amino acids: CATSDSQLLNQPQHF. As DNA, the CDR3 is TGTGCCACCAGTGACTCGCAGCTTCTCAATCAGCCCCAGCATTTT.

This sequence joins TRBV27 and TRBJ2-7, with 10 nucleotides matching TRBD2. Germline values: CDR1 MNHEY, CDR2 SMNVEV (reference sequence). The CDR3 runs to 17 residues. J was trimmed by 3 bases and V by 9 bases; bases with no gene match: 17. CDR3 sequence: CASAGTSDWGGNYEQYF. The CDR3 nucleotides read TGTGCCAGTGCCGGGACTAGCGATTGGGGCGGGAACTACGAGCAGTACTTC.

This clone occurred once. The chain uses TRBV12-3 or TRBV12-4 and TRBJ2-2; D is undetermined. Between the trimmed V and J ends, which lost 10 bases and 5 bases, there was a span of 11 bases. The CDR3 has 12 amino acids. Written as DNA, the CDR3 is TGTGCCACACGCTGGGAAACCGGGGAGCTGTTTTTT. This gives the protein CATRWETGELFF.

This sequence joins TRBV19 and TRBJ2-3; TRBD1 matches 8 bases. V trimming: 9 bases; J trimming: 1 base; junction bases outside the gene matches: 6. CDR3 size: 14 residues. In germline, CDR1 is LNHDA, CDR2 SQIVND (reference sequence). CDR3 nucleotide sequence: TGTGCCAGCCTCGGACAGGGTGGCACAGATACGCAGTATTTT. Translated: CASLGQGGTDTQYF.

The chain carries TRBV2 and TRBJ2-1; 9 bases fit TRBD2. V was clipped by 6 bases and J by 4 bases; unmatched bases: 4. Germline loops: CDR1 SNHLY, CDR2 FYNNEI. This CDR3 is built from 14 residues. The chain's CDR3 is CASRLAGEYNEQFF. In DNA, the CDR3 is TGTGCCAGCAGATTAGCGGGAGAGTACAATGAGCAGTTCTTC. Complete variable domain (other parts from reference TRBV2 and TRBJ2-1): EPEVTQTPSHQVTQMGQEVILRCVPISNHLYFYWYRQILGQKVEFLVSFYNNEISEKSEIFDDQFSVERPDGSNFTLKIRSTKLEDSAMYFCASRLAGEYNEQFFGPGTRLTVL.

V and J are TRBV1 and TRBJ2-4; TRBD2 is taken as the D call from the table, unchecked against the DNA. TRBV1 is flagged as a pseudogene. CDR3 length: 13 residues. CDR3 DNA: TGCACCAGCAGCCAAGAGAGAGAGGGCATTCAGTACTTC. Amino acid sequence: CTSSQEREGIQYF.

The rearrangement joins TRBV20-1 to TRBJ2-7; tentative D call: TRBD2 (6 bases). The CDR3 is made up of 14 amino acids. Trimming stripped 3 bases from V and 0 bases from J, with 12 bases between. Germline V CDR1 and CDR2: DFQATT, SNEGSKA (reference sequence). CDR3 amino acids: CSASRAGSSYEQYF. The DNA for the CDR3 is TGCAGTGCTAGTAGGGCGGGAAGCTCCTACGAGCAGTACTTC.